Listed below are T cell receptor beta chains from one sample, sequenced in a study of blood T cell repertoires in COVID-19. Method: immunoSEQ multiplex PCR; TCRdb's copy keeps in-frame clones and lacks some. There are about 200,000 clones in the sample; about 88% occur only once, and 3% to 3.5% lies in the top ten. The sample taken for sequencing was peripheral blood. These receptor sequences come from a man between 60 and 75 years old with acute or convalescent COVID-19. CDR3s include the opening cysteine and the closing phenylalanine or tryptophan. D genes are given only for firm matches.

d_call v_call cdr3_aa
TRBD1 TRBV18 CASSDRGPKNIQYF
NA TRBV21-1 CASSKAPRKRGAGDTQYF
TRBD1 TRBV9 CASSGEPGQGANEQFF
TRBD2 TRBV9 CASSVDRTSGVDTQYF
NA TRBV9 CASSVGLGGRGNIQYF
TRBD1 TRBV19 CASSMGYRGSTDTQYF
NA TRBV10-3 CAISERQVYEQYF
TRBD1 TRBV19 CASSTGQGGVYGYTF
TRBD1 TRBV5-4 CASANPSGQGENTEAFF
TRBD2 TRBV19 CASTSSGGAATQYF
NA TRBV2 CASSEVEERTDTQYF
NA TRBV5-6 CASTETGSNYGYTF
NA TRBV5-5 CASSLAGGSNEKLFF
NA TRBV7-8 CASSLGIGVRGSVTGELFF
TRBD2 TRBV7-2 CASSLVGGDTQYF
TRBD1 TRBV9 CASSVGDRGTGEQYF
NA TRBV9 CASSVESRLYNEQFF
TRBD2 TRBV2 CASGDGSGGTDTQYF
TRBD1 TRBV5-4 CASSPAGTGGRETQYF
NA TRBV5-6 CASSLARPGREAFF
NA TRBV12-3/TRBV12-4 CASGRVVRNTIYF
NA TRBV3-1/TRBV3-2 CASSQGLGRFVSGANVLTF
TRBD1 TRBV7-2 CASSLTRTGNEKLFF
TRBD2 TRBV7-9 CASSLIGGNSYEQYF
NA TRBV7-2 CASSQIARLAKNIQYF
NA TRBV19 CASGRHGGSYEQYF
TRBD1 TRBV24-1 CATSEPGLGQVDTQYF
NA TRBV29-1 CSVEEGYTF
NA TRBV29-1 CSGLDGGTEAFF
NA TRBV21-1 CATRGAGTRTQYF
NA TRBV6-5 CASSYSNVPSLAYTF
TRBD2 TRBV9 CASSVARLAGGLETQYF
NA TRBV7-2 CASSAGSSYNEQFF